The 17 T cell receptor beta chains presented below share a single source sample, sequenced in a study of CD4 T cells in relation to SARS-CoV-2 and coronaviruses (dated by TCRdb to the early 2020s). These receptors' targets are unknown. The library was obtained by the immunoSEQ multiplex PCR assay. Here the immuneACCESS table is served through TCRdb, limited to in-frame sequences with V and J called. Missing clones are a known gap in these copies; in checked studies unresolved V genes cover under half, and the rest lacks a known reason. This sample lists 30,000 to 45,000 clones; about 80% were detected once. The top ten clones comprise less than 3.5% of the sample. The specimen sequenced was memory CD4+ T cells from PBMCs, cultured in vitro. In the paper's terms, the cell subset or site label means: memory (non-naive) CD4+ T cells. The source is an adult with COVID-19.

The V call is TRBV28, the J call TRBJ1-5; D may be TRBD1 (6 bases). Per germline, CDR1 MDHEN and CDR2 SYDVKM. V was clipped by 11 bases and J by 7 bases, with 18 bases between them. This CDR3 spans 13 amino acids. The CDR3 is CAWGRGLGQPQHF. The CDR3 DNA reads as TGTGCCTGGGGCAGGGGCCTAGGGCAGCCCCAGCATTTT.

As DNA, the CDR3 is TGTGCCAGCAGCTCGCTAGGGGAGGGGGAAGGTGAGCAGTTCTTC. Amino acid sequence: CASSSLGEGEGEQFF. The J gene is TRBJ2-1, the V gene TRBV11-1, with D perhaps matching TRBD2 (7 bases). Looked up from germline, CDR1 is SGHAT and CDR2 is FQDESV (reference sequence). Trimming shortened V by 4 bases and J by 9 bases, and 19 bases separated the two germline ends. The length of the CDR3 is 15 residues.

CDR3: CASSLDAGGTEAFF. The CDR3 nucleotides read TGTGCCAGCAGCCTTGATGCCGGAGGGACTGAAGCTTTCTTT. The chain joins TRBV14 to TRBJ1-1; D remains unclear. Germline V CDR1 and CDR2: SGHDN, FVKESK. The CDR3 length is 14 residues. Trimming stripped 4 bases from V and 5 bases from J, with 14 bases between.

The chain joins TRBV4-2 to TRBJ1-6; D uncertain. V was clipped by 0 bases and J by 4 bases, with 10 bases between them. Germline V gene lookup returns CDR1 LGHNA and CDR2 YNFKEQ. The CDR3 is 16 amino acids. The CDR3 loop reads CASSQEGGSYNSPLHF. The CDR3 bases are TGTGCCAGCAGCCAAGAGGGCGGGAGTTATAATTCACCCCTCCACTTT.

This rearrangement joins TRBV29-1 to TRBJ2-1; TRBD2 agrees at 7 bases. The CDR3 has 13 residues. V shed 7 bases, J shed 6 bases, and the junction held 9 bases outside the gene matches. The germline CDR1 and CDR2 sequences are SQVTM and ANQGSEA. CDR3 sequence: CSACLRECNEQFF. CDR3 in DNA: TGCAGCGCCTGCTTGCGGGAGTGCAATGAGCAGTTCTTC.

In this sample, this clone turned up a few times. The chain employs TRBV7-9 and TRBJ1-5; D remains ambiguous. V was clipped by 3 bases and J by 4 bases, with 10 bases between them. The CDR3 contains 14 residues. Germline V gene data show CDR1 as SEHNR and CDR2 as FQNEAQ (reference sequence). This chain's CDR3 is CASSFGNGNQPQHF. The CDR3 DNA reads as TGTGCCAGCAGCTTCGGTAACGGTAATCAGCCCCAGCATTTT.

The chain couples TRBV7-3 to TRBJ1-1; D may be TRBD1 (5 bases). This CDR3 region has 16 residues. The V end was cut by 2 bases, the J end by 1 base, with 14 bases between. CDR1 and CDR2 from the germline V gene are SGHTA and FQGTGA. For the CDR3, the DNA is TGTGCCAGCAGCTTAGTCGGCGGGGCGGGGAACACTGAAGCTTTCTTT. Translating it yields CASSLVGGAGNTEAFF.

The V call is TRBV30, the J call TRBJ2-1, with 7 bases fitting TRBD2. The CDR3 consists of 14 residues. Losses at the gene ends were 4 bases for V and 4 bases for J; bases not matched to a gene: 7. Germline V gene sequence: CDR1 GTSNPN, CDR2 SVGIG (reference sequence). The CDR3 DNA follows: TGTGCCTGGATTGCGGGAGCTCGTTACAATGAGCAGTTCTTC. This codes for CAWIAGARYNEQFF.

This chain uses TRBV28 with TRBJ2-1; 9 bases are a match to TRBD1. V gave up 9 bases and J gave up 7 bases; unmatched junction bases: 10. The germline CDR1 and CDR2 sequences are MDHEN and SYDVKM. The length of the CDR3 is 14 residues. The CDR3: CASITGGVWNEQFF. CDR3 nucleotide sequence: TGTGCCAGTATTACAGGGGGCGTTTGGAATGAGCAGTTCTTC.

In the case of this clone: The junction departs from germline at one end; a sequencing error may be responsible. The CDR3 loop is CASSLAKNTGELFF. CDR3 bases: TGTGCTAGCAGCTTAGCTAAGAACACCGGGGAGCTGTTTTTT. The V call is TRBV7-7, the J call TRBJ2-2; D remains unclear. Germline V lookup: CDR1 SSHAT, CDR2 FNYEAQ (reference sequence). CDR3 length equals 14 residues.

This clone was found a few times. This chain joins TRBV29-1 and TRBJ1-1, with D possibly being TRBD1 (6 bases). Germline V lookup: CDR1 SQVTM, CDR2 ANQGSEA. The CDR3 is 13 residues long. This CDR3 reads CTITGHLNTEAFF. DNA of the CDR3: TGCACCATCACGGGACATCTGAACACTGAAGCTTTCTTT.

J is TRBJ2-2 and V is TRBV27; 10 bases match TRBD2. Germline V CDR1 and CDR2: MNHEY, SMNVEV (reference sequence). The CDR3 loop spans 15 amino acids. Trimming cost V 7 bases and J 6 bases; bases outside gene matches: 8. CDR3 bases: TGTGCCAGCATTTCTAGCGGGAGTGTTCCCGGGGAGCTGTTTTTT. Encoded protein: CASISSGSVPGELFF.

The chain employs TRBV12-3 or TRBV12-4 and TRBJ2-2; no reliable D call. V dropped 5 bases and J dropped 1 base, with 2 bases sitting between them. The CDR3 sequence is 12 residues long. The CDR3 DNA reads TGTGCCAGCAGTAAGAACACCGGGGAGCTGTTTTTT. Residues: CASSKNTGELFF.

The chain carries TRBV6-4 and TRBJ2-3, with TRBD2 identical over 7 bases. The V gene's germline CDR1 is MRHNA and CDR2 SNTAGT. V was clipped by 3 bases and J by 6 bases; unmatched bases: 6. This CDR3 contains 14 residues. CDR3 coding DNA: TGTGCCAGCAGTGAAGGTAGCGGGTCGGATACGCAGTATTTT. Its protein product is CASSEGSGSDTQYF.

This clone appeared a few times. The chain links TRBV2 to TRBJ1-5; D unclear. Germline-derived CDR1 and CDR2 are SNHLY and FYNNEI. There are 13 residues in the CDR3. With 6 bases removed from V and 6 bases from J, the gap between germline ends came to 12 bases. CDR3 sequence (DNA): TGTGCCAGCAGCTTAGGAGAGGGTCAGCCCCAGCATTTT. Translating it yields CASSLGEGQPQHF.

Here the CDR3 DNA reads TGTGCCAGCAGTTACCAGGGGATGGGCACTGAAGCTTTCTTT. It is translated as CASSYQGMGTEAFF. The rearrangement uses TRBV6-5 and TRBJ1-1, with TRBD1 as a possible D gene (6 bases). The CDR3 is made up of 14 amino acids. Germline values: CDR1 MNHEY, CDR2 SVGAGI. V was trimmed by 2 bases and J by 4 bases, leaving 11 bases between them.

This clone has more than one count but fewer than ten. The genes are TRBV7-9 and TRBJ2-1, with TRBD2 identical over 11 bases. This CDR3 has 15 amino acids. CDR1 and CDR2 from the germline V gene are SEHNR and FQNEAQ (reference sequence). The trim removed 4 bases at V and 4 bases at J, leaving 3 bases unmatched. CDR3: CASSSTSGKYNEQFF. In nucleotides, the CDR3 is TGTGCCAGCAGCTCGACTAGCGGGAAATACAATGAGCAGTTCTTC.